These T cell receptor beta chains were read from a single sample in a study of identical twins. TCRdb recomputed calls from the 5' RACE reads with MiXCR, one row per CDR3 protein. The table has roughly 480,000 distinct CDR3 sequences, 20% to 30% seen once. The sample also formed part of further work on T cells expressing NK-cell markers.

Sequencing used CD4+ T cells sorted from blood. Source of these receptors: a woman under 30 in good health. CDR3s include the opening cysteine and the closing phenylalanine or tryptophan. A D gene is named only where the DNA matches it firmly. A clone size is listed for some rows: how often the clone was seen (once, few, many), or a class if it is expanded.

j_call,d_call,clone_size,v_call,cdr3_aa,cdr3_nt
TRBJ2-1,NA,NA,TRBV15,CATSRGPVLQFF,TGTGCCACCAGCAGAGGACCGGTTCTACAGTTCTTC
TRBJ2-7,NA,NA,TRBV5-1,CASSPGQTFYEQYF,TGCGCCAGCAGCCCCGGGCAAACCTTTTACGAGCAGTACTTC
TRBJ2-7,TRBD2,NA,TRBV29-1,CSVGRAGGAYEQYF,TGCAGCGTTGGTAGGGCGGGAGGTGCCTACGAGCAGTACTTC
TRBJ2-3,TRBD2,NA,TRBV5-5,CASSFGLAGFTDTQYF,TGTGCCAGCAGCTTTGGACTAGCGGGTTTCACAGATACGCAGTATTTT
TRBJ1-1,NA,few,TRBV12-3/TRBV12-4,CASSLGRQAFF,TGTGCCAGCAGTTTAGGTCGACAAGCTTTCTTT
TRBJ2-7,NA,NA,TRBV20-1,CSARTGTYLEQYF,TGCAGTGCTAGGACCGGGACCTACCTCGAGCAGTACTTC
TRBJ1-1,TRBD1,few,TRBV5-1,CASTEGRGDTEAFF,TGCGCCAGCACCGAGGGCAGGGGGGACACTGAAGCTTTCTTT
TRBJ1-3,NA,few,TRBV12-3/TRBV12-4,CASSLTGGSGNTIYF,TGTGCCAGCAGTTTAACAGGAGGCTCTGGAAACACCATATATTTT
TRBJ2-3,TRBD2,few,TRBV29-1,CSCVGGGLTDTQYF,TGCAGCTGTGTGGGCGGGGGGCTCACAGATACGCAGTATTTT
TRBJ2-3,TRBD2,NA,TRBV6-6,CASRRGEGDTQYF,TGTGCCAGCAGGCGGGGGGAGGGAGATACGCAGTATTTT
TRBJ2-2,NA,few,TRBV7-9,CASSSSAGTGELFF,TGTGCCAGCAGCTCTTCTGCGGGTACCGGGGAGCTGTTTTTT
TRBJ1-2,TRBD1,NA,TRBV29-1,CSVGGQGEENYGYTF,TGCAGCGTTGGCGGACAGGGTGAGGAAAATTATGGCTACACCTTC
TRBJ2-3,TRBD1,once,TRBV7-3,CASSFTGASTDTQYF,TGTGCCAGCAGCTTCACAGGGGCAAGCACAGATACGCAGTATTTT
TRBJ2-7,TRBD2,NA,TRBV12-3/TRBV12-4,CASSLGQPGLAGGSYEQYF,TGTGCCAGCAGTTTGGGGCAACCGGGACTAGCGGGGGGATCCTACGAGCAGTACTTC
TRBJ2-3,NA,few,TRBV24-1,CATSDYEGGGNTQYF,TGTGCCACCAGTGATTATGAGGGGGGCGGAAATACGCAGTATTTT
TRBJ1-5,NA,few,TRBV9,CASSPTPDRGRPQHF,TGTGCCAGCAGCCCTACCCCGGACAGAGGGAGGCCCCAGCATTTT
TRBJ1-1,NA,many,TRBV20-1,CSSIKQGRRTEAFF,TGCAGCTCTATTAAACAGGGAAGAAGGACTGAAGCTTTCTTT
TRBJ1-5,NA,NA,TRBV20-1,CSGSGGAGQPQHF,TGCAGTGGGTCTGGAGGGGCTGGGCAGCCCCAGCATTTT
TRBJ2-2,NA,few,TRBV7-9,CASSFDINTGELFF,TGTGCCAGCAGCTTCGACATCAACACCGGGGAGCTGTTTTTT
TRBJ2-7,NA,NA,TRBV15,CATSRDKGNEQYF,TGTGCCACCAGCAGAGATAAGGGAAACGAGCAGTACTTC
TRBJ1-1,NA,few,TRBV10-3,CAIGRGNTEAFF,TGTGCCATCGGTCGGGGGAACACTGAAGCTTTCTTT
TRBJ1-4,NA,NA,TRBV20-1,CSAGLPAKGEKLFF,TGCAGTGCTGGATTGCCGGCAAAGGGAGAAAAACTGTTTTTT
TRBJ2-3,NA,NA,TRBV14,CASSPRLRFRADTQYF,TGTGCCAGCAGCCCAAGGTTGAGGTTTCGCGCAGATACGCAGTATTTT
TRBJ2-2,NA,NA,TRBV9,CASTTREGGAGELFF,TGTGCCAGCACTACACGGGAAGGGGGGGCCGGGGAGCTGTTTTTT
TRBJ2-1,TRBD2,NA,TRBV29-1,CSALGLAVSYNEQFF,TGCAGCGCCTTGGGACTAGCGGTCTCCTACAATGAGCAGTTCTTC
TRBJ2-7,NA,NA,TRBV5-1,CASSLERGDDEQYF,TGCGCCAGCAGCTTGGAACGGGGTGACGACGAGCAGTACTTC
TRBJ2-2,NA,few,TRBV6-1,CASSRPMGGELFF,TGTGCCAGCAGCCGACCTATGGGCGGGGAGCTGTTTTTT
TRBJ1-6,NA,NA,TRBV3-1,CASSQDSPLHF,TGTGCCAGCAGCCAAGATTCACCCCTCCACTTT
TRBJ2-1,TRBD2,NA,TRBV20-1,CSVGGTNYNEQFF,TGCAGTGTGGGGGGGACGAACTACAATGAGCAGTTCTTC
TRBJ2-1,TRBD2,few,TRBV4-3,CASSQEGGSEQFF,TGCGCCAGCAGCCAAGAGGGGGGGAGTGAGCAGTTCTTC
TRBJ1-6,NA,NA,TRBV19,CASTQIYNSPLHF,TGTGCCAGTACGCAGATCTATAATTCACCCCTCCACTTT
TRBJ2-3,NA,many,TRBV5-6,CASSRPSGTSTDTQYF,TGTGCCAGCAGCCGACCTTCAGGCACTAGCACAGATACGCAGTATTTT
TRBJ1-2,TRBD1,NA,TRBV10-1,CASWRHLPGQGTYGYTF,TGCGCCAGCTGGCGACATCTTCCGGGACAGGGGACCTATGGCTACACCTTC
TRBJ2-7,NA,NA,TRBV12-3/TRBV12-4,CASSLSFSASSSYEQYF,TGTGCCAGCAGTTTATCCTTTAGCGCTTCCAGCTCCTACGAGCAGTACTTC
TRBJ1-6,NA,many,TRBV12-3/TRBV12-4,CASSFHQSPLHF,TGTGCCAGCAGTTTTCATCAATCACCCCTCCACTTT
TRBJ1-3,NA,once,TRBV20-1,CSASPGGSSGNTIYF,TGCAGTGCTAGCCCGGGAGGGAGCTCTGGAAACACCATATATTTT
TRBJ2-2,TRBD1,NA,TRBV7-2,CASSLRQGAAGELFF,TGTGCCAGCAGCTTAAGACAGGGGGCTGCCGGGGAGCTGTTTTTT
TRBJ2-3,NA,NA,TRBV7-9,CATPSPGRNTDTQYF,TGTGCCACACCCTCTCCGGGACGGAACACAGATACGCAGTATTTT
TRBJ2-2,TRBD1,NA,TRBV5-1,CASSLQGKGELFF,TGCGCCAGCAGCTTACAGGGGAAGGGGGAGCTGTTTTTT
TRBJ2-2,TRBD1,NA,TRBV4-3,CASSKTGGGTGELFF,TGCGCCAGCAGCAAGACAGGGGGTGGCACCGGGGAGCTGTTTTTT
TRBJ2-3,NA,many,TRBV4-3,CASSLGREDTQYF,TGCGCCAGCAGCCTCGGACGAGAGGATACGCAGTATTTT
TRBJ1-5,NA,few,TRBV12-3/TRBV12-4,CASVRGPDQPQHF,TGTGCCAGCGTGCGTGGTCCCGATCAGCCCCAGCATTTT
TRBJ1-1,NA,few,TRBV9,CASSVAPGFTEAFF,TGTGCCAGCAGCGTTGCCCCAGGGTTCACTGAAGCTTTCTTT
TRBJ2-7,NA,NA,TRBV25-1,CASGRQGSSYEQYF,TGTGCCAGCGGACGTCAGGGGAGCTCCTACGAGCAGTACTTC
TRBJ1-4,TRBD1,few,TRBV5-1,CASSLGGTDEKLFF,TGCGCCAGCAGCTTAGGGGGGACAGATGAAAAACTGTTTTTT
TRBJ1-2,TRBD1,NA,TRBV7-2,CASSLVWQGAAGYTF,TGTGCCAGCAGCTTAGTCTGGCAGGGGGCGGCTGGCTACACCTTC
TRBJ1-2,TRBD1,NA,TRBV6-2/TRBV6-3,CASSPAGQGYGYTF,TGTGCCAGCAGTCCAGCGGGACAGGGTTACGGCTACACCTTC
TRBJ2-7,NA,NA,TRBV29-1,CSVDWGQGRYF,TGCAGCGTTGATTGGGGACAAGGACGGTACTTC
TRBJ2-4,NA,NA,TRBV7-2,CASSLSRRDIQYF,TGTGCCAGCAGCTTAAGCAGGAGGGACATTCAGTACTTC
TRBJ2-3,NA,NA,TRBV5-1,CASRHTARGRPDTQYF,TGCGCCAGCAGACATACCGCGCGGGGGCGGCCAGATACGCAGTATTTT
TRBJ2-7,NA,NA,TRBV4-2,CASSQGSSYEQYF,TGTGCCAGCAGCCAGGGAAGCTCCTACGAGCAGTACTTC
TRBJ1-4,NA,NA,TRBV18,CASSPGVEEKLFF,TGTGCCAGCTCACCAGGGGTGGAGGAAAAACTGTTTTTT
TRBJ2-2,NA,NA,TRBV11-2,CASSLLGLSDRDTGELFF,TGTGCCAGCAGCCTCCTCGGACTATCCGATAGGGACACCGGGGAGCTGTTTTTT
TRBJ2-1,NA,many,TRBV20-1,CSARRADLNEQFF,TGCAGTGCTAGGCGGGCCGACCTTAATGAGCAGTTCTTC
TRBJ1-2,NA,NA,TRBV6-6,CASSSGRRGGYTF,TGTGCCAGCAGCTCTGGACGCCGGGGTGGCTACACCTTC